These 13 T cell receptor beta chains were all obtained from the same sample, sequenced in a study of shared clonotypes between healthy human individuals. Data came from immunoSEQ multiplex PCR; TCRdb stores just in-frame clones and leaves some out. The sample lists 2 million to 2.5 million clones; approximately 94% were seen once. The specimen sequenced was naive CD4+ T cells sorted from blood. The subset denotes: CD45RA+ positively selected. The origin of the receptors is a man between 18 and 29 years old in good health.

Only one count was recorded for this clone. The chain has TRBV18 and TRBJ2-3; D ambiguous. Trimming removed 2 bases from V and 9 bases from J, with 15 bases in between. Germline V gene lookup returns CDR1 KGHSH and CDR2 LQKENI. The CDR3 is 14 amino acids. CDR3 in DNA: TGTGCCAGCTCACCAGGGCCTGGGGTTAGAACGCAGTATTTT. Its protein product is CASSPGPGVRTQYF. Full variable domain (missing parts from reference TRBV18 and TRBJ2-3): NAGVMQNPRHLVRRRGQEARLRCSPMKGHSHVYWYRQLPEEGLKFMVYLQKENIIDESGMPKERFSAEFPKEGPSILRIQQVVRGDSAAYFCASSPGPGVRTQYFGPGTRLTVL.

V is TRBV5-4 and J is TRBJ2-2; D might be TRBD2 (6 bases). From germline, CDR1 is SGHNT and CDR2 YYREEE (reference sequence). The V end lost 2 bases, the J end lost 2 bases, and 7 bases lay between the germline ends. This CDR3 spans 14 amino acids. This CDR3 is CASSFGSNTGELFF. Here the CDR3 DNA reads TGTGCCAGCAGCTTCGGGAGCAACACCGGGGAGCTGTTTTTT.

The J gene is TRBJ1-2, the V gene TRBV2; no clear D. Between the trimmed V and J ends, which lost 6 bases and 8 bases, there was a span of 7 bases. The CDR3 consists of 10 residues. Germline assignment: CDR1 SNHLY and CDR2 FYNNEI. CDR3 in DNA: TGTGCCAGCAGGCTTGAAGGCTACACCTTC. Protein: CASRLEGYTF.

The chain recombines TRBV19 with TRBJ1-5, with D tentatively TRBD1 (5 bases). CDR3 length equals 15 residues. Germline CDR1 and CDR2: LNHDA and SQIVND (reference sequence). Trimming removed 5 bases at V and 7 bases at J, with 18 bases between. The CDR3, as DNA: TGTGCCAGTAGTCCTTTCGAGGGGTCGAGACAGCCCCAGCATTTT. Protein sequence: CASSPFEGSRQPQHF.

The J gene is TRBJ1-1, the V gene TRBV5-1; TRBD1 might be the D (6 bases). Germline CDR1 reads SGHRS; CDR2 reads YFSETQ. CDR3 length: 15 residues. V lost 4 bases to trimming and J lost 4 bases, with 17 bases between them. In DNA, the CDR3 is TGCGCCAGCAGCCCCCGAGGAGGGGGAGGCACTGAAGCTTTCTTT. As protein: CASSPRGGGGTEAFF. The full variable domain, in which reference TRBV5-1 and TRBJ1-1 provide the parts outside the CDR3, is KAGVTQTPRYLIKTRGQQVTLSCSPISGHRSVSWYQQTPGQGLQFLFEYFSETQRNKGNFPGRFSGRQFSNSRSEMNVSTLELGDSALYLCASSPRGGGGTEAFFGQGTRLTVV.

The gene calls are TRBV7-2 and TRBJ2-3; TRBD2 matches at 11 bases. Germline assignment: CDR1 SGHTA and CDR2 FQGNSA. V lost 3 bases and J lost 4; bases outside the gene matches: 6. This CDR3 has 16 residues. The DNA for the CDR3 is TGTGCCAGCAGCTTCTCTCTAGCGGGAGGCGCAGATACGCAGTATTTT. Translated, it gives CASSFSLAGGADTQYF.

This sequence joins TRBV7-2 and TRBJ2-1; tentative D call: TRBD2 (6 bases). Germline CDR1 and CDR2: SGHTA and FQGNSA. This CDR3 has 13 residues. The germline V and J ends were trimmed by 4 bases and 6 bases, with 10 bases remaining between them. The CDR3 loop reads CASSSGRRNEQFF. The DNA of the CDR3 is TGTGCCAGCAGCTCAGGGAGGCGCAATGAGCAGTTCTTC.

The chain combines TRBV7-9 with TRBJ1-1; 7 bases are shared with TRBD1. Trimming cost V 5 bases and J 6 bases; bases outside gene matches: 9. The V gene's germline CDR1 is SEHNR and CDR2 FQNEAQ (reference sequence). The CDR3 is 14 residues long. CDR3 sequence reads: CASSQTGEGAEAFF. In DNA form, the CDR3 reads TGTGCCAGCAGCCAAACAGGGGAGGGGGCTGAAGCTTTCTTT.

The chain couples TRBV18 to TRBJ2-1; 12 bases are shared with TRBD2. Trimming cost V 1 base and J 2 bases; bases outside gene matches: 3. This CDR3 has 17 amino acids. Germline V lookup: CDR1 KGHSH, CDR2 LQKENI. The CDR3 bases are TGTGCCAGCTCACCACAGCGGACTAGCGGGGCCTACAATGAGCAGTTCTTC. This codes for CASSPQRTSGAYNEQFF.

On this clone itself: A read error is possible here, since a much larger clone lies one base away. This sample also contains other DNA sequences that code for the same CDR3. The chain employs TRBV28 and TRBJ2-7; D gene unclear. The ends were cut back, 6 bases at V and 0 bases at J, with 3 bases in the middle. Per germline, CDR1 MDHEN and CDR2 SYDVKM. This CDR3 region has 11 residues. CDR3 amino acids: CASSSSYEQYF. CDR3 sequence (DNA): TGTGCCAGCAGCTCCTCCTACGAGCAGTACTTC.

The chain joins TRBV28 to TRBJ2-3; 7 nucleotides match TRBD1. The CDR3 spans 15 residues. The germline V gene encodes CDR1 MDHEN and CDR2 SYDVKM. V shed 5 bases, J shed 0 bases, and the junction held 5 bases outside the gene matches. CDR3 in DNA: TGTGCCAGCAGTACTAAGGGGGCCAGCACAGATACGCAGTATTTT. This translates into CASSTKGASTDTQYF.

Turning to this clone: In the same sample, other DNA sequences code for this CDR3. The chain carries TRBV5-1 and TRBJ2-3, with 7 bases matching TRBD2. CDR1 and CDR2 from the germline V gene are SGHRS and YFSETQ. The ends lost 3 bases at V and 3 bases at J; junction bases unmatched: 1. The CDR3 covers 13 residues. The CDR3 here is CASSSGGTDTQYF. DNA for the CDR3: TGCGCCAGCAGCTCGGGAGGAACAGATACGCAGTATTTT. Full variable domain (remainder filled in from reference TRBV5-1 and TRBJ2-3): KAGVTQTPRYLIKTRGQQVTLSCSPISGHRSVSWYQQTPGQGLQFLFEYFSETQRNKGNFPGRFSGRQFSNSRSEMNVSTLELGDSALYLCASSSGGTDTQYFGPGTRLTVL.

This chain joins TRBV10-3 and TRBJ2-7, with D perhaps being TRBD1 or TRBD2 (5 bases each). Looked up from germline, CDR1 is ENHRY and CDR2 is SYGVKD. This CDR3 is built from 13 residues. With 2 bases removed from V and 7 bases from J, the gap between germline ends came to 12 bases. This CDR3 reads CAISERDDREQYF. CDR3 in DNA: TGTGCCATCAGTGAGCGGGACGACAGAGAGCAGTACTTC.